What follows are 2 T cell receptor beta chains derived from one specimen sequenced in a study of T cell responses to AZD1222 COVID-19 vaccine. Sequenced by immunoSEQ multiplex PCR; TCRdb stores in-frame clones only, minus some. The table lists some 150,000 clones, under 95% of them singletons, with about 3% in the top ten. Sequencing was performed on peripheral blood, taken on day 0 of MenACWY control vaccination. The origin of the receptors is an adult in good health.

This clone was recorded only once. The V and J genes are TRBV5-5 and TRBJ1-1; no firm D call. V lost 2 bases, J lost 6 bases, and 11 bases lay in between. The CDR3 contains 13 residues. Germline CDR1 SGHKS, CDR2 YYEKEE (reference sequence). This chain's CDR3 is CASSFLRLSEAFF. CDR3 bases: TGTGCCAGCAGCTTCCTCCGGTTATCTGAAGCTTTCTTT.

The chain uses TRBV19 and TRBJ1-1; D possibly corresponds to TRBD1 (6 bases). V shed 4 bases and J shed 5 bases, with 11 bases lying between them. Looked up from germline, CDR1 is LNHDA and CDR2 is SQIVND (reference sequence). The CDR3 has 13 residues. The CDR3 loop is CASSTQGYTEAFF. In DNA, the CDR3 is TGTGCCAGTAGTACCCAGGGGTATACTGAAGCTTTCTTT.